This is a list of T cell receptor beta chains from one sample in a study of blood T cells in healthy people across ages. MiXCR, run by TCRdb on the 5' RACE reads, gives a single entry per CDR3 protein. The sample lists roughly 730,000 distinct CDR3 sequences, roughly 56% seen once, with roughly 25% in the top ten. Sequences were obtained from blood. The receptors derive from a man aged 40-55 years in good health. Both conserved end residues are part of each CDR3. A D gene is named only where the DNA matches it firmly. Size is omitted from some rows. Given values are once, few, many or a class for expanded clones.

NA many TRBJ2-7 TRBV28 CASSFIGGDSYEQYF TGTGCCAGCAGTTTCATAGGGGGGGATTCCTACGAGCAGTACTTC
NA NA TRBJ2-5 TRBV20-1 CSARRGMDEQYF TGCAGTGCTAGACGGGGAATGGATGAGCAGTACTTC
TRBD1 NA TRBJ1-6 TRBV7-2 CASSLAGTANSPLHF TGTGCCAGCAGCTTAGCAGGGACAGCCAATTCACCCCTCCACTTT
NA few TRBJ2-1 TRBV20-1 CSASDRTETNEQFF TGCAGTGCTAGTGACCGGACAGAGACGAATGAGCAGTTCTTC
TRBD1 NA TRBJ2-7 TRBV7-2 CASSPTRGGAYEQYF TGTGCCAGCAGCCCTACCCGAGGGGGCGCCTACGAGCAGTACTTC
NA NA TRBJ2-1 TRBV20-1 CSARPIANTYNEQFF TGCAGTGCCAGACCCATAGCGAATACCTACAATGAGCAGTTCTTC
NA NA TRBJ2-1 TRBV3-1 CASSRGRRSYNEQFF TGTGCCAGCAGCCGGGGGCGGAGGTCCTACAATGAGCAGTTCTTC
NA NA TRBJ2-1 TRBV24-1 CATSAISSYNEQFF TGTGCCACCAGTGCAATCTCCTCCTACAATGAGCAGTTCTTC
TRBD1 few TRBJ1-3 TRBV20-1 CSASSGRTGVFSGNTIYF TGCAGTGCTAGCAGTGGGCGGACAGGGGTCTTCTCTGGAAACACCATATATTTT
NA few TRBJ2-5 TRBV29-1 CSVYAGETQYF TGCAGCGTCTACGCGGGGGAGACCCAGTACTTC
TRBD2 NA TRBJ2-3 TRBV9 CASSVGGRAIDTQYF TGTGCCAGCAGCGTAGGCGGGAGGGCCATAGATACGCAGTATTTT
TRBD2 few TRBJ2-7 TRBV28 CASSPQTSGYSYEQYF TGTGCCAGCAGTCCCCAGACTAGCGGGTACTCCTACGAGCAGTACTTC
NA few TRBJ2-3 TRBV12-3/TRBV12-4 CASSQTTSTDTQYF TGTGCCAGCAGTCAGACAACTAGCACAGATACGCAGTATTTT
NA NA TRBJ1-1 TRBV28 CAIRWNTEAFF TGTGCCATCCGGTGGAACACTGAGGCTTTCTTT
NA NA TRBJ1-4 TRBV20-1 CSARQGNGITEKLFF TGCAGTGCTAGACAGGGGAATGGGATCACGGAAAAACTGTTTTTT
NA few TRBJ1-2 TRBV10-3 CAISESQGIDGYTF TGTGCCATCAGTGAGTCGCAGGGGATCGATGGCTACACCTTC
TRBD2 NA TRBJ2-1 TRBV28 CATKTLGAGGKNEQFF TGTGCCACCAAAACCCTCGGAGCGGGAGGCAAGAATGAGCAGTTCTTC
TRBD2 NA TRBJ2-5 TRBV7-9 CAGSFGGSESGTQYF TGTGCCGGCAGCTTTGGCGGGAGCGAGTCAGGGACCCAGTACTTC